This is a list of T cell receptor beta chains from one sample in a study of PD-1 blockade in classical Hodgkin lymphoma. Sequencing used immunoSEQ multiplex PCR; TCRdb keeps in-frame clones, though not all of them. The sample includes about 27,000 clones, over 60% of them seen just once. Specimen: CD4+ T cells from blood, collected at baseline. These receptor sequences come from a human donor with classical Hodgkin lymphoma. CDR3s include the opening cysteine and the closing phenylalanine or tryptophan. The D gene is left open where the match is weak. A clone size is listed for some rows: how often the clone was seen (once, few, many), or a class if it is expanded.

>.|TRBJ2-7|TRBV5-1|.
TGCGCCAGCAGCTTGGACGGACGCTCCTACGAGCAGTACTTC
CASSLDGRSYEQYF
>TRBD1|TRBJ1-6|TRBV19|few
TGTGCCAGTAGTCGGACAGGGATCGATTCACCCCTCCACTTT
CASSRTGIDSPLHF
>.|TRBJ1-5|TRBV7-2|.
TGTGCCAGCAGTCCCCCCGGGCAGCCCCAGCATTTT
CASSPPGQPQHF
>TRBD1|TRBJ1-5|TRBV27|.
TGTGCCAGCAGTCCGGGGACAGGGATGGGGCCCCAGCATTTT
CASSPGTGMGPQHF
>.|TRBJ1-5|TRBV7-2|.
TGTGCCAGCAGGTTGATACAGGGCCAGCCCCAGCATTTT
CASRLIQGQPQHF
>.|TRBJ1-6|TRBV4-3|.
TGCGCCAGCAGCCAGCAGGAAAGCTGGGACTTCCATTCACCCCTCCACTTT
CASSQQESWDFHSPLHF
>.|TRBJ2-3|TRBV5-6|.
TGTGCCAGCAGCGCCGTAAGCACAGATACGCAGTATTTT
CASSAVSTDTQYF
>TRBD1|TRBJ1-4|TRBV19|.
TGTGCCAGTAGTCGGACAGGGCCTCCCGAAAAACTGTTTTTT
CASSRTGPPEKLFF
>.|TRBJ2-2|TRBV19|.
TGTGCCAGTAGAGGGGGGTTATACACCGGGGAGCTGTTTTTT
CASRGGLYTGELFF
>.|TRBJ1-2|TRBV2|.
TGTGCCAGCAGTGAAGCGCTATGGGCAGTTAACTATGGCTACACCTTC
CASSEALWAVNYGYTF
>TRBD1|TRBJ1-6|TRBV5-1|.
TGCGCCAGCAGCGGACAGGGGAGTTCACCCCTCCACTTT
CASSGQGSSPLHF
>.|TRBJ1-2|TRBV5-1|.
TGCGCCAGCAGCTTGCCGGCAGAGAATGGCTACACCTTC
CASSLPAENGYTF
>.|TRBJ2-6|TRBV7-2|.
TGTGCCAGCAGCTTACGGGGGGCTCACTCTGGGGCCAACGTCCTGACTTTC
CASSLRGAHSGANVLTF
>TRBD1|TRBJ1-2|TRBV7-2|.
TGTGCCAGCAGCCACGACAGGGGTATCAGGCATGGCTACACCTTC
CASSHDRGIRHGYTF
>.|TRBJ2-3|TRBV5-1|.
TGCGCCAGCAGCTTGTCCGGACGTCGGATAGATACGCAGTATTTT
CASSLSGRRIDTQYF
>.|TRBJ1-2|TRBV27|.
TGTGCCAGCAGTCCCAGAAGGACGGGTGGCTACACCTTC
CASSPRRTGGYTF
>.|TRBJ1-1|TRBV7-9|.
TGTGCCAGCAGCCGCCTGGAGGGGAACACTGAAGCTTTCTTT
CASSRLEGNTEAFF
>TRBD2|TRBJ2-1|TRBV30|.
TGTGCCTGGAGTGGCTTGACTAGCGGGGGGGATGAGCAGTTCTTC
CAWSGLTSGGDEQFF
>.|TRBJ1-6|TRBV30|.
TGTGCCTGGAGTTCCGCAGGGAATTCACCCCTCCACTTT
CAWSSAGNSPLHF
>.|TRBJ1-1|TRBV12-5|once
TGTGCTAGTGGTTTCGGCAGGGAGAACACTGAAGCTTTCTTT
CASGFGRENTEAFF
>TRBD2|TRBJ2-3|TRBV9|.
TGTGCCAGCAGCGTGACCGGGACTAGCGGCCTATCGGCAGATACGCAGTATTTT
CASSVTGTSGLSADTQYF
>.|TRBJ1-1|TRBV27|.
TGTGCCAGCAGTTCGGGGCCCGGGGACACTGAAGCTTTCTTT
CASSSGPGDTEAFF
>.|TRBJ2-7|TRBV7-2|.
TGTGCCAGCAGCTTAGATAGACAGAGCTACGAGCAGTACTTC
CASSLDRQSYEQYF